The sample holds many counts of the clone carrying this T cell receptor (beta chain). Antigen: not known. The source of the sample is a study of T cells in Graves' hyperthyroidism and ophthalmopathy. Study conclusions and caveats: By a 13 V-J model, ophthalmopathy was set apart from stable hyperthyroidism.

The CDR3 runs to 13 residues. The V gene's germline CDR1 is MDHEN and CDR2 SYDVKM. V dropped 2 bases and J dropped 6 bases, with 7 bases sitting between them. The source material, RNA transcripts, was used to amplify TCR beta CDR3 regions. The TCR CDR3 was amplified in a first-round RT-PCR using the HTBI primer set. TCRdb itself ran the multiplex PCR reads through MiXCR, one entry per CDR3 protein. The table lists 650,000 to 700,000 distinct CDR3 sequences, 15% to 20% of them singletons. Sequenced: blood. The chain recombines TRBV28 with TRBJ1-4, with D hard to call. The clonotype comes from a man aged 50 to 60 with Graves' hyperthyroidism. The DNA for the CDR3 is TGTGCCAGCAGTTTAAGTCAGGATGAAAAACTGTTTTTT. Amino acid sequence: CASSLSQDEKLFF.